Below are 25 T cell receptor beta chains sequenced from a single sample in a study of CD8 T cells in ankylosing spondylitis. TCRdb independently ran MiXCR on the 5' RACE reads; one entry per CDR3 protein. The table includes around 250,000 distinct CDR3 sequences, about 18% detected once. The sequenced sample was blood, either unsorted or a sorted T cell fraction (not recorded which). These receptors originate from a male donor with ankylosing spondylitis or in good health (not recorded which).

The chain recombines TRBV15 with TRBJ2-1; 7 bases agree with TRBD2. Germline CDR1 LNHNV, CDR2 YYDKDF (reference sequence). This CDR3 region has 12 residues. The V gene end was trimmed by 3 bases and the J gene end by 9 bases; junction bases not matched to a gene: 2. The CDR3 loop reads CATSRGGGEQFF. The CDR3 nucleotides read TGTGCCACCAGCAGGGGGGGGGGTGAGCAGTTCTTC.

V usage is TRBV29-1 and J usage is TRBJ2-5, with 8 positions matching TRBD1. J lost 0 bases, V lost 0 bases, and 9 bases had no gene match. The CDR3 is made up of 17 amino acids. Germline CDR1 and CDR2: SQVTM and ANQGSEA. In nucleotides, the CDR3 is TGCAGCGTTGAAGATCCAGGGGGCCGTTTGGACCAAGAGACCCAGTACTTC. It encodes CSVEDPGGRLDQETQYF.

This clonotype turned up a few times. The V and J genes are TRBV29-1 and TRBJ2-7; 7 nucleotides match TRBD2. Germline V gives CDR1 SQVTM, CDR2 ANQGSEA. V was clipped by 3 bases and J by 6 bases; unmatched bases: 8. The CDR3 loop spans 13 amino acids. The CDR3 here is CSVDGRTGTEQYF. CDR3 sequence (DNA): TGCAGCGTTGACGGGAGGACGGGGACCGAGCAGTACTTC.

This clonotype was seen only once. This chain connects TRBV2 to TRBJ2-3; D gene ambiguous. CDR1 and CDR2 from the germline V gene are SNHLY and FYNNEI. This CDR3 region has 13 residues. Between the trimmed V and J ends, which lost 3 bases and 2 bases, there was a span of 6 bases. CDR3 nucleotides: TGTGCCAGCAGTGATGTAGCCACAGATACGCAGTATTTT. This translates into CASSDVATDTQYF.

This clonotype was detected only once. The J gene is TRBJ2-2, the V gene TRBV7-3; D may be TRBD1 (6 bases). Germline loops: CDR1 SGHTA, CDR2 FQGTGA. The CDR3 is 16 residues long. The V gene lost 5 bases and the J gene lost 6 bases, with 19 bases spanning the gap. This CDR3 is CASSQEPVTGPGELFF. As DNA, the CDR3 is TGTGCCAGCAGCCAGGAGCCTGTAACAGGGCCCGGGGAGCTGTTTTTT. Together with reference TRBV7-3 and TRBJ2-2, the CDR3 gives the full variable domain: GAGVSQTPSNKVTEKGKYVELRCDPISGHTALYWYRQSLGQGPEFLIYFQGTGAADDSGLPNDRFFAVRPEGSVSTLKIQRTERGDSAVYLCASSQEPVTGPGELFFGEGSRLTVL.

The table lists this clonotype with a few counts. The CDR3 is CASSVTGLSLNEQYF. CDR3 in DNA: TGTGCCAGCAGCGTAACTGGACTGTCACTTAACGAGCAGTACTTC. The chain combines TRBV9 with TRBJ2-7; a possible D gene is TRBD2 (5 bases). The CDR3 loop spans 15 amino acids. Between the trimmed V and J ends, which lost 1 base and 5 bases, there was a span of 16 bases. In germline, CDR1 is SGDLS, CDR2 YYNGEE.

This clonotype has a count of ten or more. The V call is TRBV7-6, the J call TRBJ2-7; no firm D call. The germline gives CDR1 SGHVS, CDR2 FNYEAQ. CDR3 length equals 12 residues. V lost 1 base and J 7 bases, leaving 8 bases between the germline ends. CDR3 coding DNA: TGTGCCAGCAGCTTAGACGCTGTTGAGCAGTACTTC. This codes for CASSLDAVEQYF.

This clonotype has ten or more counts. The chain combines TRBV7-9 with TRBJ1-1; TRBD1 might be the D (5 bases). CDR3 size: 14 residues. Trimming removed 1 base at V and 11 bases at J, with 17 bases between. Looked up from germline, CDR1 is SEHNR and CDR2 is FQNEAQ (reference sequence). The CDR3 DNA sequence: TGTGCCAGCAGCTTAGAGGGGTCCTTCCCTGGCGCTTTCTTT. Protein: CASSLEGSFPGAFF. The entire variable domain, with the rest obtained from reference TRBV7-9 and TRBJ1-1, is as follows: DTGVSQNPRHKITKRGQNVTFRCDPISEHNRLYWYRQTLGQGPEFLTYFQNEAQLEKSRLLSDRFSAERPKGSFSTLEIQRTEQGDSAMYLCASSLEGSFPGAFFGQGTRLTVV.

The chain combines TRBV4-2 with TRBJ1-1; D is perhaps TRBD1 (5 bases). Germline V lookup: CDR1 LGHNA, CDR2 YNFKEQ. The CDR3 covers 14 residues. Trimming cost V 3 bases and J 8 bases, with 16 bases left between them. This CDR3 is CASSHGTGNEEAFF. CDR3 DNA: TGTGCCAGCAGCCATGGGACGGGGAACGAGGAAGCTTTCTTT.

Only a few counts were recorded for this clonotype. The V call is TRBV12-3 or TRBV12-4, the J call TRBJ2-7; 7 bases agree with TRBD2. The CDR3 sequence is 15 residues long. V shed 2 bases and J 4 bases; nucleotides not matched to a gene: 8. CDR3 in DNA: TGTGCCAGCAGTTTAAGGACTAGGGACGAGTACGAGCAGTACTTC. Translation gives CASSLRTRDEYEQYF.

This clonotype was recorded a few times. The chain carries TRBV4-1 and TRBJ2-7; TRBD2 aligns across 11 bases. V dropped 4 bases and J dropped 4; count of bases not matched to a gene: 9. This CDR3 has 16 amino acids. The V gene's germline CDR1 is MGHRA and CDR2 YSYEKL. The CDR3 here is CASSLSGLADTYEQYF. The CDR3 bases are TGCGCCAGCAGCCTCTCGGGACTAGCGGATACTTACGAGCAGTACTTC.

J is TRBJ2-6 and V is TRBV24-1; D gene uncertain. Germline V CDR1 and CDR2: KGHDR, SFDVKD. V was shortened by 5 bases and J by 0 bases, with 4 bases between the two germline ends. CDR3 size: 14 residues. CDR3 protein: CATSAGSGANVLTF. In nucleotides, the CDR3 is TGTGCCACCAGTGCGGGCTCTGGGGCCAACGTCCTGACTTTC.

Many counts were recorded for this clonotype. The V and J genes are TRBV29-1 and TRBJ2-7; D is tentatively TRBD1 or TRBD2 (5 bases each). This CDR3 is built from 16 residues. The V gene lost 6 bases and the J gene lost 0 bases, with 21 bases spanning the gap. Germline CDR1 SQVTM, CDR2 ANQGSEA. CDR3 in amino acids: CSVGDRTRVSSYEQYF. CDR3 coding DNA: TGCAGCGTGGGGGACCGAACGAGAGTAAGCTCCTACGAGCAGTACTTC.

About this clonotype itself: At one boundary the junction diverges from the germline segment, which might be a read error. The rearrangement links TRBV7-3 to TRBJ2-7; D might be TRBD1 (6 bases). The CDR3 covers 14 residues. Germline V gives CDR1 SGHTA, CDR2 FQGTGA. This CDR3 is CASSQDRLPLRAHF. Here the CDR3 DNA reads TGTGCCAGCAGCCAGGACAGACTCCCCCTACGAGCGCACTTC.

Only a few counts were recorded for this clonotype. The J gene is TRBJ1-6, the V gene TRBV24-1; D call uncertain. Trimming shortened V by 6 bases and J by 10 bases, and 12 bases separated the two germline ends. CDR1 KGHDR and CDR2 SFDVKD come from the germline V gene. This CDR3 is 13 amino acids long. CDR3 sequence: CATSSGRLSPLHF. CDR3 DNA: TGTGCCACCAGTTCCGGACGTTTATCACCCCTCCACTTT.

This clonotype was counted between two and nine times. The chain links TRBV25-1 to TRBJ2-7; tentatively, D is TRBD2 (6 bases). This CDR3 is 15 amino acids long. CDR1 is MGHDK, CDR2 SYGVNS, per germline. V lost 3 bases and J 4 bases, leaving 16 bases between the germline ends. The CDR3 bases are TGTGCCAGCAGTGAGGAGACGCCCGGAGGGTACGAGCAGTACTTC. This sequence encodes CASSEETPGGYEQYF.

This clonotype was observed a handful of times. The genes are TRBV7-9 and TRBJ1-4; 7 positions agree with TRBD1. The CDR3 loop spans 13 amino acids. Germline loops: CDR1 SEHNR, CDR2 FQNEAQ (reference sequence). V lost 6 bases, J lost 7 bases, and 5 bases stayed unmatched. Here the CDR3 reads CASRDRFSEKLFF. Here the CDR3 DNA reads TGTGCCAGCAGGGACAGGTTCAGTGAAAAACTGTTTTTT.

The table lists this clonotype with many counts. V usage is TRBV25-1 and J usage is TRBJ2-7; TRBD2 matches 7 bases. Germline CDR1 and CDR2: MGHDK and SYGVNS. Germline trimming cut 3 bases from V and 0 bases from J; bases unmatched to any gene: 2. The CDR3 runs 14 residues. The CDR3, as DNA: TGTGCCAGCAGTGACGGGAGGTACTCCTACGAGCAGTACTTC. Its translation is CASSDGRYSYEQYF.

The CDR3 reads CASSQVKRWIKSTDTQYF. The CDR3 nucleotides read TGTGCCAGCAGCCAAGTAAAGAGATGGATAAAGAGCACAGATACGCAGTATTTT. The chain joins TRBV3-1 to TRBJ2-3; D not certain. Deletions cut 1 base from V and 0 bases from J, with 17 bases between. Germline CDR1 LGHDT, CDR2 YNNKEL (reference sequence). The CDR3 spans 18 residues.

The chain links TRBV20-1 to TRBJ2-1; weak D call: TRBD2 (6 bases). The CDR3 has 14 amino acids. The V gene lost 6 bases and the J gene lost 4 bases, with 16 bases spanning the gap. The germline V gene encodes CDR1 DFQATT and CDR2 SNEGSKA (reference sequence). The DNA for the CDR3 is TGCAGTGCCCCCGGACTAACGTCTTACAATGAGCAGTTCTTC. Translating it yields CSAPGLTSYNEQFF.

This clonotype was counted ten times or more. The V and J genes are TRBV15 and TRBJ2-1, with D perhaps TRBD1 or TRBD2 (6 bases each). This CDR3 has 15 amino acids. Trimming left V 1 base short and J 4 bases short, with 11 bases between. Germline CDR1 is LNHNV and CDR2 is YYDKDF (reference sequence). This CDR3 is CATSRVGGTYNEQFF. The DNA of the CDR3 is TGTGCCACCAGCAGAGTTGGCGGGACATACAATGAGCAGTTCTTC.

V usage is TRBV12-3 or TRBV12-4 and J usage is TRBJ1-5, with 8 bases identical to TRBD1. The CDR3 contains 16 residues. The V gene end was trimmed by 3 bases and the J gene end by 7 bases; junction bases not matched to a gene: 11. The CDR3 DNA reads as TGTGCCAGCAGTTTGGCCCACCCGACAGGGGTACAGCCCCAGCATTTT. Amino acids: CASSLAHPTGVQPQHF.

This clonotype has just a few counts. The J gene is TRBJ2-1, the V gene TRBV3-1; no reliable D call. Germline V CDR1 and CDR2: LGHDT, YNNKEL (reference sequence). This CDR3 region has 13 residues. Trimming removed 4 bases at V and 7 bases at J, with 11 bases between. The CDR3 region has the DNA TGTGCCAGCAGCCTGAAACAGATAAATGAGCAGTTCTTC. It specifies CASSLKQINEQFF.

This rearrangement joins TRBV19 to TRBJ2-1, with 9 bases identical to TRBD2. The CDR3 has 15 amino acids. Per germline, CDR1 LNHDA and CDR2 SQIVND (reference sequence). J gave up 9 bases and V 3 bases, and 9 bases lay outside the gene matches. The DNA of the CDR3 is TGTGCCAGTAGTATGGAGGGCGGGAGGGGGGCTGAGCAGTTCTTC. Amino acid sequence: CASSMEGGRGAEQFF.

In this sample, this clonotype turned up many times. The chain carries TRBV4-3 and TRBJ2-1; TRBD2 is a possible D gene (5 bases). The CDR3 is made up of 13 amino acids. V lost 1 base and J 8 bases, leaving 9 bases between the germline ends. Germline V gives CDR1 LGHNA, CDR2 YSLEER. The CDR3 nucleotides read TGCGCCAGCAGCCAAGTAATTAGCGATGAGCAGTTCTTC. It encodes CASSQVISDEQFF.